The 14 T cell receptor beta chains below all came from one sample that was sequenced in a study of blood T cell repertoires in COVID-19. Produced via immunoSEQ multiplex PCR; TCRdb's table is partial and in-frame only. The sample records some 180,000 clones, approximately 89% being singletons. Material for sequencing was PBMCs or T cells enriched from blood (not recorded which). Receptors originate from a man aged 40-55 years who had recovered from COVID-19.

The chain employs TRBV28 and TRBJ1-5, with D uncertain. Trimming cost V 3 bases and J 9 bases, with 12 bases left between them. This CDR3 region has 13 residues. Germline lookup yields CDR1 MDHEN and CDR2 SYDVKM. This CDR3 reads CASSFTGPTPQHF. CDR3 nucleotides: TGTGCCAGCAGTTTTACGGGTCCTACGCCCCAGCATTTT.

The J gene is TRBJ1-1, the V gene TRBV7-9, with a weak D call TRBD1 (5 bases). Per the germline V gene, CDR1 is SEHNR and CDR2 is FQNEAQ (reference sequence). The CDR3 contains 15 residues. V shed 7 bases and J shed 1 base, with 16 bases lying between them. The chain's CDR3 is CASKSGDSRNTEAFF. CDR3 DNA sequence: TGTGCCAGCAAGTCGGGCGACAGCCGGAACACTGAAGCTTTCTTT.

V is TRBV30 and J is TRBJ2-2; no clear D gene. The V gene lost 4 bases and the J gene lost 7 bases, with 13 bases spanning the gap. The V gene's germline CDR1 is GTSNPN and CDR2 SVGIG (reference sequence). The CDR3 contains 13 residues. This CDR3 reads CAWKRRSNGELFF. Here the CDR3 DNA reads TGTGCCTGGAAGCGAAGGTCGAACGGGGAGCTGTTTTTT.

The chain combines TRBV7-5 with TRBJ2-3; the tabulated D call, TRBD2, remains unverified against the DNA. TRBV7-5 represents a pseudogene. The CDR3 consists of 16 residues. The CDR3 sequence: CARSLFRRERRDTQYF. DNA for the CDR3: TGTGCCAGAAGCTTATTTAGGCGGGAGAGGCGAGATACGCAGTATTTT.

The rearrangement uses TRBV11-1 and TRBJ1-1; D unresolved. This CDR3 contains 11 residues. The germline CDR1 and CDR2 sequences are SGHAT and FQDESV (reference sequence). The V end lost 5 bases, the J end lost 11 bases, and 12 bases lay between the germline ends. The CDR3 DNA reads as TGTGCCAGCAGCGCGAACCAGCGGGCTTTCTTT. Translating gives CASSANQRAFF.

CDR3 coding DNA: TGTGCCAGCAGCCTGGGCGGGGTTAGCACAGATACGCAGTATTTT. Amino acid sequence: CASSLGGVSTDTQYF. This rearrangement joins TRBV7-9 to TRBJ2-3, with D tentatively TRBD2 (6 bases). Germline CDR1 SEHNR, CDR2 FQNEAQ (reference sequence). V lost 5 bases and J 0 bases, leaving 12 bases between the germline ends. The CDR3 is made up of 15 amino acids.

The chain links TRBV18 to TRBJ1-1; a weak D match, TRBD1 (6 bases). CDR1 is KGHSH and CDR2 is LQKENI in the germline V gene. Trimming cost V 6 bases and J 5 bases, with 19 bases left between them. CDR3 length: 15 amino acids. The CDR3 protein is CASSPSTGRRTEAFF. The CDR3 bases are TGTGCCAGCTCCCCTTCGACAGGAAGGAGAACTGAAGCTTTCTTT.

This clone was seen only once. The chain carries TRBV9 and TRBJ2-2; D ambiguous. The CDR3 is 14 amino acids. The germline V and J ends were trimmed by 3 bases and 3 bases, with 9 bases remaining between them. Germline-derived CDR1 and CDR2 are SGDLS and YYNGEE. For the CDR3, the DNA is TGTGCCAGCAGCGACCGTACGGACACCGGGGAGCTGTTTTTT. It translates to CASSDRTDTGELFF. Based on the CDR3 plus reference TRBV9 and TRBJ2-2, the full variable domain is DSGVTQTPKHLITATGQRVTLRCSPRSGDLSVYWYQQSLDQGLQFLIQYYNGEERAKGNILERFSAQQFPDLHSELNLSSLELGDSALYFCASSDRTDTGELFFGEGSRLTVL.

The chain couples TRBV5-1 to TRBJ2-5, with a tentative D call TRBD2 (5 bases). CDR1 and CDR2 from the germline V gene are SGHRS and YFSETQ. This CDR3 comprises 13 residues. V was shortened by 4 bases and J by 5 bases, with 12 bases between the two germline ends. CDR3 sequence (DNA): TGCGCCAGCAGCCCCGGGAATATGGAGACCCAGTACTTC. It is translated as CASSPGNMETQYF.

V usage is TRBV5-6 and J usage is TRBJ2-1; tentatively, D is TRBD2 (6 bases). Germline V gene data show CDR1 as SGHDT and CDR2 as YYEEEE. Trimming shortened V by 4 bases and J by 3 bases, and 17 bases separated the two germline ends. The CDR3 consists of 16 residues. The CDR3 protein is CASSVPTGAYYNEQFF. CDR3 nucleotides: TGTGCCAGCAGCGTCCCGACGGGAGCCTACTACAATGAGCAGTTCTTC. Combining the CDR3 with reference TRBV5-6 and TRBJ2-1 gives the whole variable domain DAGVTQSPTHLIKTRGQQVTLRCSPKSGHDTVSWYQQALGQGPQFIFQYYEEEERQRGNFPDRFSGHQFPNYSSELNVNALLLGDSALYLCASSVPTGAYYNEQFFGPGTRLTVL.

The genes are TRBV27 and TRBJ1-5; D is unclear. The CDR3 covers 13 residues. V shed 3 bases and J shed 3 bases, with 6 bases lying between them. Per the germline V gene, CDR1 is MNHEY and CDR2 is SMNVEV (reference sequence). The CDR3 region has the DNA TGTGCCAGCAGTTTTTCGGTCAATCAGCCCCAGCATTTT. Translation gives CASSFSVNQPQHF.

The chain uses TRBV19 and TRBJ2-1; D call uncertain. The CDR3 contains 13 residues. Germline V gene data show CDR1 as LNHDA and CDR2 as SQIVND (reference sequence). Trimming removed 2 bases from V and 1 base from J, with 3 bases in between. The CDR3 DNA is TGTGCCAGTAGTATAACATCCTACAATGAGCAGTTCTTC. It translates to CASSITSYNEQFF. Together with reference TRBV19 and TRBJ2-1, the CDR3 gives the full variable domain: DGGITQSPKYLFRKEGQNVTLSCEQNLNHDAMYWYRQDPGQGLRLIYYSQIVNDFQKGDIAEGYSVSREKKESFPLTVTSAQKNPTAFYLCASSITSYNEQFFGPGTRLTVL.

This clone appeared a single time. The genes are TRBV3-1 (or the pseudogene TRBV3-2) and TRBJ1-4, with TRBD1 identical over 7 bases. CDR3 length equals 14 residues. J was trimmed by 7 bases and V by 1 base; bases with no gene match: 3. Germline V CDR1 and CDR2: LGHDT, YNNKEL (reference sequence). The CDR3 loop reads CASSQGQGSEKLFF. CDR3 in DNA: TGTGCCAGCAGCCAAGGACAGGGAAGTGAAAAACTGTTTTTT.

This clone has more than one count but fewer than ten. V and J are TRBV18 and TRBJ2-3, with a weak D call TRBD1 (5 bases). Germline lookup yields CDR1 KGHSH and CDR2 LQKENI. Trimming took off 2 bases at V and 0 bases at J, with 9 bases between the two ends. This CDR3 is built from 15 residues. The CDR3 nucleotides are TGTGCCAGCTCACCAACGGCAGGGAGCACAGATACGCAGTATTTT. This translates into CASSPTAGSTDTQYF.